This T cell receptor (beta chain) was profiled in a study of CD8+CD57+ T cells in acquired aplastic anemia. Overall study results and limits: Any difference that existed in CD8+ Simpson's diversity between patients and controls was not significant.

It was genomic DNA that served as the template for profiling TCR beta VDJ and CDR3. TCRdb re-derived calls from the reads in MiXCR, one entry per CDR3 protein. The table includes 200,000 to 250,000 distinct CDR3 sequences, about 62% detected once. Germline CDR1 and CDR2: LNHDA and SQIVND (reference sequence). Trimming shortened V by 6 bases and J by 5 bases, and 25 bases separated the two germline ends. The CDR3 is 17 residues long. On this clonotype: Its antigen is not identified.

Before being chosen for sequencing, patients had shown CD8+CD57+ cell expansion by flow cytometry. At the time of blood sampling, patients had not yet received any therapy. This TCR was recovered from a human donor with aplastic anemia. The V and J genes are TRBV19 and TRBJ1-2, with D hard to call. Sequencing was performed on sorted CD4+, CD8+, or CD8+CD57+ T cells (not recorded which) from PBMCs. The CDR3 DNA sequence: TGTGCCAGTAGCCCGTGGCCGGGATCCGGCGGGGTTTATGGCTACACCTTC. It codes for CASSPWPGSGGVYGYTF. Full variable domain (missing parts from reference TRBV19 and TRBJ1-2): DGGITQSPKYLFRKEGQNVTLSCEQNLNHDAMYWYRQDPGQGLRLIYYSQIVNDFQKGDIAEGYSVSREKKESFPLTVTSAQKNPTAFYLCASSPWPGSGGVYGYTFGSGTRLTVV.